This TCR beta chain comes out of a study of beta chain features in type 1 diabetes. This clone was observed a few times. The investigators reverse transcribed all of the isolated RNA, so they sequenced expressed TCRB transcripts. Only in-frame clones appear in the TCRdb table, and some are missing; sequencing was by immunoSEQ multiplex PCR. The sample includes about 290,000 clones, about 8% of them seen just once. The origin of this receptor is a woman aged 18-29 years in good health. Sequencing was carried out using central memory CD4+ T cells from blood.

CDR3 loop: CASSPGSNSPLHF. Written as DNA, the CDR3 is TGTGCCAGTAGTCCAGGGTCAAATTCACCCCTCCACTTT. This chain uses TRBV19 with TRBJ1-6; D is possibly TRBD1 (5 bases). Trimming removed 5 bases at V and 7 bases at J, with 9 bases between. Germline-derived CDR1 and CDR2 are LNHDA and SQIVND (reference sequence). CDR3 length: 13 amino acids.